This TCR beta chain was identified in a study of Graves' ophthalmopathy and Graves' hyperthyroidism. For repertoire sequencing, the TCR beta CDR3 regions were amplified from RNA transcripts. HTBI primers were employed in first-round RT-PCR, then a second-round multiplex PCR followed. A single record per CDR3 protein comes from TCRdb applying MiXCR to the multiplex PCR reads. The data show over a million distinct CDR3 sequences, about 40% seen once. Study-level findings and limits: Ophthalmopathy was separated from stable hyperthyroidism by a 13-signature model with 87.88% sensitivity and 81.08% specificity. The model reached 65% to 71% sensitivity and roughly 76% specificity for predicting ophthalmopathy progression.

Other autoimmune disease, uncontrolled infection, pregnancy and lactation led to exclusion. Clinical symptoms and serum thyroxine were used for diagnosis; TRAb, thyroid ultrasound and orbital computed tomography were also relied on. This clonotype was seen repeatedly, ten times or more. Its cognate antigen is unknown. From germline, CDR1 is LNHDA and CDR2 SQIVND (reference sequence). This CDR3 comprises 15 residues. V lost 5 bases to trimming and J lost 2 bases, with 15 bases between them. The gene calls are TRBV19 and TRBJ2-5, with D possibly matching TRBD2 (7 bases). The TCR comes from an adult man with Graves' hyperthyroidism. Sequenced: peripheral blood or thyroid tissue (not recorded which). CDR3 protein: CASSSRTRGQETQYF. The CDR3 bases are TGTGCCAGTAGTTCCCGGACTAGGGGGCAAGAGACCCAGTACTTC.